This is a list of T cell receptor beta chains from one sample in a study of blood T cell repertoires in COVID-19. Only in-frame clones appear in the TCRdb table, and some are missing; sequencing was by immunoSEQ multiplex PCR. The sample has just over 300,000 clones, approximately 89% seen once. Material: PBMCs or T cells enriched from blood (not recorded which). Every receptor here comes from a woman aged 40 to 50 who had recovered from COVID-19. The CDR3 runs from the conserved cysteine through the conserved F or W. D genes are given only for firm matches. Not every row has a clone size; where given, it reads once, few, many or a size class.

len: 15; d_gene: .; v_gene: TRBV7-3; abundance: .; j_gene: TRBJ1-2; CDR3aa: CASSHKGGQGYGYTF; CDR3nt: TGTGCCAGCAGCCACAAGGGAGGACAAGGCTATGGCTACACCTTC
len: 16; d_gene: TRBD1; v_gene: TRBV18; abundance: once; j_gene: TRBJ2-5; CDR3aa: CASSPSGTGGRETQYF; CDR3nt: TGTGCCAGCTCACCGTCCGGGACAGGGGGCCGGGAGACCCAGTACTTC
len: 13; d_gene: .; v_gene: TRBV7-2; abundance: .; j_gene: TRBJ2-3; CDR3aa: CASSLPGTDTQYF; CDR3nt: TGTGCCAGCAGCTTACCGGGCACAGATACGCAGTATTTT
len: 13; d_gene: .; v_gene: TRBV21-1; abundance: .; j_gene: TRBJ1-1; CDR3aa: CASSPGNHTEAFF; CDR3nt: TGTGCCAGCAGCCCAGGGAACCACACTGAAGCTTTCTTT
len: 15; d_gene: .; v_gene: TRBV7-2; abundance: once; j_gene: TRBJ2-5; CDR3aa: CASSSRAGRQETQYF; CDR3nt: TGTGCCAGCAGCTCCCGGGCGGGAAGGCAAGAGACCCAGTACTTC
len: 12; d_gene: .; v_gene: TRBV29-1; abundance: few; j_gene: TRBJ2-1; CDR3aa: CGGASEYNEQFF; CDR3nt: TGCGGCGGGGCTAGCGAATACAATGAGCAGTTCTTC
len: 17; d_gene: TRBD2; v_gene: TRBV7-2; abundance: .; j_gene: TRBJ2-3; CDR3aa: CASSSTSSITTTDTQYF; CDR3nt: TGTGCCAGCAGCTCGACTAGCAGCATAACCACCACAGATACGCAGTATTTT
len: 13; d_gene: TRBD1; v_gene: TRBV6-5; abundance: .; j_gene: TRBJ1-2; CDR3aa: CAVLDRDGYGYTF; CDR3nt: TGTGCCGTACTGGACAGGGATGGCTATGGCTACACCTTC
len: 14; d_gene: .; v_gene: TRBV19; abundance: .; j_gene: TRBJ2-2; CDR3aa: CASSTTVNTGELFF; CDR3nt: TGTGCCAGTAGTACGACAGTTAACACCGGGGAGCTGTTTTTT
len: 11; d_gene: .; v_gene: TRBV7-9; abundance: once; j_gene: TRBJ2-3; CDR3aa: CASRRADTQYF; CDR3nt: TGTGCCAGCAGGAGGGCAGATACGCAGTATTTT
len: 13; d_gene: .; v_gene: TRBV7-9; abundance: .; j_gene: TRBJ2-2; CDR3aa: CASSTVETGELFF; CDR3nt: TGTGCCAGCAGCACGGTGGAGACCGGGGAGCTGTTTTTT
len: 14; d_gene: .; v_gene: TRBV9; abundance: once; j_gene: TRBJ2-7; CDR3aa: CASSVGVEAYEQYF; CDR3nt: TGTGCCAGCAGCGTAGGGGTGGAGGCCTACGAGCAGTACTTC
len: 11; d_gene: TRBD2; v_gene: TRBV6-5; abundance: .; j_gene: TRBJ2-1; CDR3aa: CASSPGTSLFF; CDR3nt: TGTGCCAGCAGCCCCGGGACTAGCCTGTTCTTC
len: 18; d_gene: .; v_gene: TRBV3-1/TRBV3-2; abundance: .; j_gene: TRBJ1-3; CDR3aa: CASSRSARVPGAGNTIYF; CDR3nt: TGTGCCAGCAGCCGAAGCGCCCGGGTCCCCGGAGCTGGAAACACCATATATTTT
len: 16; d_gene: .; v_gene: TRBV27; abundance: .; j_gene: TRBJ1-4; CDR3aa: CASSLRAGDTNEKLFF; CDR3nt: TGTGCCAGCAGTTTAAGGGCAGGGGATACTAATGAAAAACTGTTTTTT
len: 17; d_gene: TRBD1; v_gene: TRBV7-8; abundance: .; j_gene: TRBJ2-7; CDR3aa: CASSFLLSGTGNYEQYF; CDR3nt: TGTGCCAGCAGCTTTCTTTTATCCGGGACAGGGAACTACGAGCAGTACTTC
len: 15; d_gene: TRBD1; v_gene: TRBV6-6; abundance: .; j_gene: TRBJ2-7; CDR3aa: CASAFGGTGGYEQYF; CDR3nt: TGTGCCAGCGCCTTCGGGGGGACAGGGGGCTACGAGCAGTACTTC
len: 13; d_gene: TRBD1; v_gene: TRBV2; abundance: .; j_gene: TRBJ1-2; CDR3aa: CAWARGQMYGYTF; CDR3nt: TGTGCCTGGGCCAGGGGGCAGATGTATGGCTACACCTTC
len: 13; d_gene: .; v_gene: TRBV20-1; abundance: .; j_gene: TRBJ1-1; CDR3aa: CSASQAANTEAFF; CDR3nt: TGCAGTGCTAGTCAGGCCGCGAACACTGAAGCTTTCTTT
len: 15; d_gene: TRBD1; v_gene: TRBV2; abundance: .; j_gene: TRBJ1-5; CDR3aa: CASREGQNSNQPQHF; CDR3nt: TGTGCCAGCAGAGAGGGACAGAATAGCAATCAGCCCCAGCATTTT
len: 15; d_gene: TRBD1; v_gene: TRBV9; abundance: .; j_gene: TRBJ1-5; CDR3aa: CASSQTGVGDQPQHF; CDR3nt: TGTGCCAGCAGCCAAACAGGGGTGGGGGATCAGCCCCAGCATTTT
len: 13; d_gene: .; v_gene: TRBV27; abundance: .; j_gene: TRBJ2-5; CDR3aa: CASSLGLGRAQYF; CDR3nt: TGTGCCAGCAGTTTGGGACTGGGAAGGGCCCAGTACTTC
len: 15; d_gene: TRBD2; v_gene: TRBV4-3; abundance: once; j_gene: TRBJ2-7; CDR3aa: CASSQKTSGSYEQYF; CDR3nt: TGCGCCAGCAGCCAAAAGACTAGCGGCTCCTACGAGCAGTACTTC